This paragraph covers one T cell receptor beta chain sequence. Its antigen is still unknown. This entry comes from a study of beta chain features in type 1 diabetes. Study conclusions and caveats: In every one of the four CD4+ subsets, TCRB CDR3s were moderately but significantly shorter in Type 1 diabetes patients.

Isolated RNA was reverse transcribed in full, so expressed TCRB transcripts were sequenced. This table comes from immunoSEQ multiplex PCR, and its TCRdb copy is limited to in-frame clones, with some not included. Among over 150,000 clones listed, 7.5% to 10% were seen once. The CDR3 has 15 amino acids. Germline V lookup: CDR1 MNHNS, CDR2 SASEGT. V shed 6 bases, J shed 5 bases, and the junction held 8 bases outside the gene matches. The TCR sequence derives from a young man in good health. The sequenced sample was central memory CD4+ T cells from blood. V is TRBV6-1 and J is TRBJ1-4; 8 nucleotides match TRBD1. Written as DNA, the CDR3 is TGTGCCAGCAGGGACGGGACAGGTGGAAATGAAAAACTGTTTTTT. It translates to CASRDGTGGNEKLFF.